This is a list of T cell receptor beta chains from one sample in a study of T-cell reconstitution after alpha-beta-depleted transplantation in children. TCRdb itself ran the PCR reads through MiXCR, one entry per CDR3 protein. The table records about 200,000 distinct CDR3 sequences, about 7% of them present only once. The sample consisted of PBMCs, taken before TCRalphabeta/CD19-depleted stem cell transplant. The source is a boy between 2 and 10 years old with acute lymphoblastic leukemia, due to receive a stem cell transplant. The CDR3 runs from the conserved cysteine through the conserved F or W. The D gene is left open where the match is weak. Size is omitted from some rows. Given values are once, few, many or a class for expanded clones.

cdr3_nt: TGCAGTGCACAGAAGGGGGCGACCCTCTCCTACGAGCAGTACTTC; cdr3_aa: CSAQKGATLSYEQYF; d_call: TRBD1; clone_size: many; j_call: TRBJ2-7; v_call: TRBV20-1
cdr3_nt: TGTGCCAGCCCAGGATCGAGGGACAGGGGTGACAATGAGCAGTTCTTC; cdr3_aa: CASPGSRDRGDNEQFF; d_call: NA; clone_size: few; j_call: TRBJ2-1; v_call: TRBV21-1
cdr3_nt: TGTGCCTGGAGTGTAGAGATTTTGGCTCTTAGTGAGCAGTTCTTC; cdr3_aa: CAWSVEILALSEQFF; d_call: NA; clone_size: NA; j_call: TRBJ2-1; v_call: TRBV30
cdr3_nt: TGTGCCAGCAGAAAGGGGGAAACAGAAAAACTGTTTTTT; cdr3_aa: CASRKGETEKLFF; d_call: NA; clone_size: NA; j_call: TRBJ1-4; v_call: TRBV28
cdr3_nt: TGTGCCAGCAGCGAGGCGTTGGGGGGCGAATCGGGAGATACGCAGTATTTT; cdr3_aa: CASSEALGGESGDTQYF; d_call: NA; clone_size: NA; j_call: TRBJ2-3; v_call: TRBV6-1
cdr3_nt: TGCGCCAGCAGCCAAGGGACGGGACTAGCGGGAGGAAGAAGCGAGACCCAGTACTTC; cdr3_aa: CASSQGTGLAGGRSETQYF; d_call: TRBD2; clone_size: NA; j_call: TRBJ2-5; v_call: TRBV4-3
cdr3_nt: TGTGCCAGCAGTTACCTACTCGGCCAGAGCACAGATACGCAGTATTTT; cdr3_aa: CASSYLLGQSTDTQYF; d_call: NA; clone_size: NA; j_call: TRBJ2-3; v_call: TRBV6-5
cdr3_nt: TGTGCCAGCAGTTACGAATCAGCTTACGAGCAGTACTTC; cdr3_aa: CASSYESAYEQYF; d_call: NA; clone_size: many; j_call: TRBJ2-7; v_call: TRBV6-2/TRBV6-3
cdr3_nt: TGTGCCAGCACCGGACTAGCGGATGAGACCCAGTACTTC; cdr3_aa: CASTGLADETQYF; d_call: TRBD2; clone_size: NA; j_call: TRBJ2-5; v_call: TRBV2
cdr3_nt: TGTGCCATCTTACAGGACACCGATGGCTACACCTTC; cdr3_aa: CAILQDTDGYTF; d_call: NA; clone_size: few; j_call: TRBJ1-2; v_call: TRBV10-3
cdr3_nt: TGCAGTGCTAGAGATAAGGGACTAGCGGGGGGGAATGAGCAGTTCTTC; cdr3_aa: CSARDKGLAGGNEQFF; d_call: TRBD2; clone_size: many; j_call: TRBJ2-1; v_call: TRBV20-1
cdr3_nt: TGCGCCAGCAGCGCACTCCAACAGGGGAGGAACGAGCAGTTCTTC; cdr3_aa: CASSALQQGRNEQFF; d_call: NA; clone_size: many; j_call: TRBJ2-1; v_call: TRBV5-1
cdr3_nt: TGTGCCAGCAGCCACAACTACAATGAGCAGTTCTTC; cdr3_aa: CASSHNYNEQFF; d_call: NA; clone_size: few; j_call: TRBJ2-1; v_call: TRBV14
cdr3_nt: TGTGCCAGTAGTCTCCGGACAGGGGGTACCTACGAGCAGTACTTC; cdr3_aa: CASSLRTGGTYEQYF; d_call: TRBD1; clone_size: few; j_call: TRBJ2-7; v_call: TRBV19
cdr3_nt: TGCAGTGCTAACGGACAGGGCCAAGCTAACTATGGCTACACCTTC; cdr3_aa: CSANGQGQANYGYTF; d_call: TRBD1; clone_size: many; j_call: TRBJ1-2; v_call: TRBV20-1
cdr3_nt: TGTGCCAGCAGCCGTAAAAGCGGGTCAGCTATCTCCTACGAGCAGTACTTC; cdr3_aa: CASSRKSGSAISYEQYF; d_call: NA; clone_size: many; j_call: TRBJ2-7; v_call: TRBV12-3/TRBV12-4
cdr3_nt: TGTGCCAGCACCTATGGTGGGGGGGAGCTCTACGAGCAGTACTTC; cdr3_aa: CASTYGGGELYEQYF; d_call: TRBD2; clone_size: many; j_call: TRBJ2-7; v_call: TRBV28
cdr3_nt: TGCGCCAGCAGCCAAGATTCAGCAGGGAGTCCCTACAATGAGCAGTTCTTC; cdr3_aa: CASSQDSAGSPYNEQFF; d_call: NA; clone_size: NA; j_call: TRBJ2-1; v_call: TRBV4-1
cdr3_nt: TGTGCCAGCAGTGGGACTAGCGGGGGCAATGAGCAGTTCTTC; cdr3_aa: CASSGTSGGNEQFF; d_call: TRBD2; clone_size: NA; j_call: TRBJ2-1; v_call: TRBV6-1
cdr3_nt: TGTGCCAGCAGTTCGGGACAGGGTGTGGTAACGCAGTATTTT; cdr3_aa: CASSSGQGVVTQYF; d_call: TRBD1; clone_size: many; j_call: TRBJ2-3; v_call: TRBV28